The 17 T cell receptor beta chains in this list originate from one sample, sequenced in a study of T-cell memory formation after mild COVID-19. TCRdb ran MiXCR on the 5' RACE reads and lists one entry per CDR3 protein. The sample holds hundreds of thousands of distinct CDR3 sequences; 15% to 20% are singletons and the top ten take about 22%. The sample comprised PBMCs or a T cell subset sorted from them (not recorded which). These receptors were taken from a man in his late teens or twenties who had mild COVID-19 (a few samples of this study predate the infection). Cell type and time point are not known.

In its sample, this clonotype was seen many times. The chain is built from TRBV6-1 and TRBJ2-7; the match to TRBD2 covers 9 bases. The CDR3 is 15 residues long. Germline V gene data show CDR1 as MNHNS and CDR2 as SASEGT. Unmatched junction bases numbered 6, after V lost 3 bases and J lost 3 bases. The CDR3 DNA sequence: TGTGCCAGCAGTGATTCTGGGACTAGCCGCTACGAGCAGTACTTC. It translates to CASSDSGTSRYEQYF.

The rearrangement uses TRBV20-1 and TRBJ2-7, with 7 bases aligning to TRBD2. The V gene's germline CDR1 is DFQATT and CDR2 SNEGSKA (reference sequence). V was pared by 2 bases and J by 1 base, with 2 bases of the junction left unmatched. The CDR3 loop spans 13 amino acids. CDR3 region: CSARWGGSYEQYV. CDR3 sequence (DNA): TGCAGTGCTAGATGGGGGGGGTCCTACGAGCAGTACGTC.

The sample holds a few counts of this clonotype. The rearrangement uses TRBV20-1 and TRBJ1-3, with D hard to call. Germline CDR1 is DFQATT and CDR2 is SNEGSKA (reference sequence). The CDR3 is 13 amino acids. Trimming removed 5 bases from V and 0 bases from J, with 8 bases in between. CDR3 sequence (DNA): TGCAGTGCTGGTGGCCACTCTGGAAACACCATATATTTT. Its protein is CSAGGHSGNTIYF.

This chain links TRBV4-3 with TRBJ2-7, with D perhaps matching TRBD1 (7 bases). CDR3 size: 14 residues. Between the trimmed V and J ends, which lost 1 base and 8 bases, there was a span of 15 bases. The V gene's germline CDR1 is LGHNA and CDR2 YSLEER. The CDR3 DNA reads TGCGCCAGCAGCCAAGTCGGAGGGGGCGCGAAGCAGTACTTC. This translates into CASSQVGGGAKQYF.

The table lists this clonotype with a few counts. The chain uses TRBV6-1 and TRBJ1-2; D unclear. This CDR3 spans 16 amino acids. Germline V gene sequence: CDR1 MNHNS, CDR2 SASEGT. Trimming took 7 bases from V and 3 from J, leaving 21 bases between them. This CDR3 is CASTLVEGRRDYGYTF. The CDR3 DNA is TGTGCCAGCACCCTTGTAGAGGGTAGGCGGGACTATGGCTACACCTTC.

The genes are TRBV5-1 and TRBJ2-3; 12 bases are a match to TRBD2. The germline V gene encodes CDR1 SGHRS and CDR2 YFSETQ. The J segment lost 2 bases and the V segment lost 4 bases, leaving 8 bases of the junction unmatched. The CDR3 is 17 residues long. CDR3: CASSSLAGGLPTDTQYF. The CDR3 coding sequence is TGCGCCAGCAGCAGTCTAGCGGGGGGGTTGCCCACAGATACGCAGTATTTT.

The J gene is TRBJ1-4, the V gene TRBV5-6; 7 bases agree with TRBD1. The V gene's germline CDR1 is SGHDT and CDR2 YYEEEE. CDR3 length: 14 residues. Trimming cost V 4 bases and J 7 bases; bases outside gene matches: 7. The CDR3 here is CASSDTGVGEKLFF. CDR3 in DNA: TGTGCCAGCAGCGATACAGGGGTCGGTGAAAAACTGTTTTTT.

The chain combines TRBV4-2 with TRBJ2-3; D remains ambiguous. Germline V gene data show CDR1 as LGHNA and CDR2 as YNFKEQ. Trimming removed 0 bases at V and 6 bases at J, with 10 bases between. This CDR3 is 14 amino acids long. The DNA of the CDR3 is TGTGCCAGCAGCCAAGATAAAGGCTGGGATACGCAGTATTTT. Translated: CASSQDKGWDTQYF.

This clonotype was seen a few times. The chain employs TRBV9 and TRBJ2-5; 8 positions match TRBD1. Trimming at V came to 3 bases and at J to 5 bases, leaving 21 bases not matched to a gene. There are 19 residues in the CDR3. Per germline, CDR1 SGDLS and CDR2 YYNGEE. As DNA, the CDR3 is TGTGCCAGCAGCGCCAGATTGGACAGGGTTCTACCCCCAGGGGAGACCCAGTACTTC. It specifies CASSARLDRVLPPGETQYF.

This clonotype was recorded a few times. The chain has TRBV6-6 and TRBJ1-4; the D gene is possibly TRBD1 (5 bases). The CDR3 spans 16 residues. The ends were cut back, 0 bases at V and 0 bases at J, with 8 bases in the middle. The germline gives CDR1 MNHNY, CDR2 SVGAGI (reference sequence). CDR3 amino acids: CASSYSGASTNEKLFF. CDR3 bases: TGTGCCAGCAGTTACTCCGGGGCCTCAACTAATGAAAAACTGTTTTTT.

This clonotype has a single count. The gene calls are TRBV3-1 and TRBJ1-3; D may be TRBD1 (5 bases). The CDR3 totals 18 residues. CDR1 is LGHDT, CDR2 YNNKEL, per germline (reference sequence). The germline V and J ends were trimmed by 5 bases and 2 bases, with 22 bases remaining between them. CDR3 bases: TGTGCCAGCAGCTCGGAGGACGGGGCATATACGACTGGAAACACCATATATTTT. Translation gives CASSSEDGAYTTGNTIYF.

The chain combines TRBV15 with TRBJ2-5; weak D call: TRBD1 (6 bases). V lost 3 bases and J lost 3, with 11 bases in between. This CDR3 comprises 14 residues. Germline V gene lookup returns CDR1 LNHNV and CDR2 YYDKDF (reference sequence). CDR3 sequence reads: CATSRGALKETQYF. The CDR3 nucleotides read TGTGCCACCAGCAGGGGGGCTCTCAAAGAGACCCAGTACTTC.

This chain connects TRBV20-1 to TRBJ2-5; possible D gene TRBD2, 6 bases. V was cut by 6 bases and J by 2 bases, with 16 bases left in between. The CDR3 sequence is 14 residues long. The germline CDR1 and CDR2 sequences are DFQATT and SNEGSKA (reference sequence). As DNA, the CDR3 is TGCAGTGCCATCTTTGCGGGGCAACAAGAGACCCAGTACTTC. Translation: CSAIFAGQQETQYF.

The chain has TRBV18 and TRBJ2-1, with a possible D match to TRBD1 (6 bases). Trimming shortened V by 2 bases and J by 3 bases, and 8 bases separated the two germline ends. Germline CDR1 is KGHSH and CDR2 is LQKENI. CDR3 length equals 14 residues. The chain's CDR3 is CASSPGQFYNEQFF. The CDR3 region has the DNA TGTGCCAGCTCACCAGGACAGTTCTACAATGAGCAGTTCTTC.

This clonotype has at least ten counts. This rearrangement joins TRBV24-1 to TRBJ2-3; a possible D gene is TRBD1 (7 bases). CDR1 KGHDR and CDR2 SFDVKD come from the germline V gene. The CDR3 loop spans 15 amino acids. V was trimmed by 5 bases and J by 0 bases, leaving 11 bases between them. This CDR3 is CATSGRDSSTDTQYF. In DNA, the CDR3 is TGTGCCACCAGTGGGAGGGACAGTAGCACAGATACGCAGTATTTT.

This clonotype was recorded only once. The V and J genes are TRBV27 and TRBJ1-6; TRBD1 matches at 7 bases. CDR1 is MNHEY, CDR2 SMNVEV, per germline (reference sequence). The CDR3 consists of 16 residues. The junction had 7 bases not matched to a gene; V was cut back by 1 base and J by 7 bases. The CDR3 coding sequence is TGTGCCAGCAGTTTATACTCCAGGGGGAGAAATTCACCCCTCCACTTT. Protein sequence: CASSLYSRGRNSPLHF.

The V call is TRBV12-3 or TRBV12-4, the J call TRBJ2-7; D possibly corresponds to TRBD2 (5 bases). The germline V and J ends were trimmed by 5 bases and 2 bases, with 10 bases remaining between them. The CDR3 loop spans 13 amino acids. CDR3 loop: CASSRGLAYEQYV. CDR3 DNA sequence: TGTGCCAGCAGTCGAGGGCTAGCCTACGAGCAGTACGTC.